Below are 8 T cell receptor beta chains sequenced from a single sample in a study of T cell responses to AZD1222 COVID-19 vaccine. TCRdb's copy holds only in-frame clones and misses some; the assay was immunoSEQ multiplex PCR. The sample has some 99,000 clones; 88% are singletons. This specimen consisted of peripheral blood, obtained on day 0 of MenACWY control vaccination. The receptors were gathered from an adult in good health.

This clone is termed medium-sized. V is TRBV28 and J is TRBJ2-2; 10 bases fit TRBD1. The CDR3 extends over 15 amino acids. Trimming at V came to 7 bases and at J to 6 bases, leaving 8 bases not matched to a gene. Germline CDR1 MDHEN, CDR2 SYDVKM. This chain's CDR3 is CASKFGTGEAGELFF. The CDR3 DNA reads TGTGCCAGCAAGTTCGGGACAGGGGAAGCCGGGGAGCTGTTTTTT.

V usage is TRBV5-5 and J usage is TRBJ2-7; 8 bases are shared with TRBD1. CDR3 size: 16 residues. Per germline, CDR1 SGHKS and CDR2 YYEKEE (reference sequence). Trimming cost V 2 bases and J 4 bases; bases outside gene matches: 11. The CDR3 loop reads CASSLNAGQVIYEQYF. Written as DNA, the CDR3 is TGTGCCAGCAGCTTAAACGCGGGACAGGTGATATACGAGCAGTACTTC.

This chain connects TRBV4-1 to TRBJ2-3; 16 nucleotides match TRBD2. This CDR3 is built from 18 residues. After removal of 6 bases from V and 5 bases from J, the junction contained 11 bases not matched to a gene. Germline V gives CDR1 MGHRA, CDR2 YSYEKL. CDR3 loop: CASRHTGTSGGAGDTQYF. DNA of the CDR3: TGCGCCAGCAGACATACCGGGACTAGCGGGGGGGCTGGAGATACGCAGTATTTT.

The chain couples TRBV5-6 to TRBJ1-1, with 9 bases fitting TRBD1. CDR3 size: 15 residues. Germline-derived CDR1 and CDR2 are SGHDT and YYEEEE. V gave up 2 bases and J gave up 4 bases; unmatched junction bases: 6. The CDR3 DNA sequence: TGTGCCAGCAGCTTCTTAGACAGGGGGACCACTGAAGCTTTCTTT. It is translated as CASSFLDRGTTEAFF.

In this sample, this clone turned up a few times. V and J are TRBV5-1 and TRBJ1-6; maybe TRBD1 (6 bases). Trimming removed 4 bases from V and 7 bases from J, with 9 bases in between. Germline assignment: CDR1 SGHRS and CDR2 YFSETQ. The CDR3 loop spans 13 amino acids. This chain's CDR3 is CASSPTGNSPLHF. For the CDR3, the DNA is TGCGCCAGCAGCCCCACAGGGAATTCACCCCTCCACTTT. Filled out from reference TRBV5-1 and TRBJ1-6, the complete variable domain reads KAGVTQTPRYLIKTRGQQVTLSCSPISGHRSVSWYQQTPGQGLQFLFEYFSETQRNKGNFPGRFSGRQFSNSRSEMNVSTLELGDSALYLCASSPTGNSPLHFGNGTRLTVT.

The chain employs TRBV5-1 and TRBJ1-2; TRBD1 agrees at 9 bases. Trimming took 2 bases from V and 6 from J; bases not matched to a gene: 11. The germline CDR1 and CDR2 sequences are SGHRS and YFSETQ. The CDR3 contains 16 residues. The CDR3 coding sequence is TGCGCCAGCAGCTTCAATCCGGGACAGGGCGTCGATGGCTACACCTTC. It yields the protein CASSFNPGQGVDGYTF.

The V call is TRBV27, the J call TRBJ2-7; D uncertain. Germline CDR1 and CDR2: MNHEY and SMNVEV (reference sequence). The CDR3 has 13 residues. V was pared by 0 bases and J by 6 bases, with 9 bases between. The CDR3 is CASSLSGRGEQYF. The CDR3, as DNA: TGTGCCAGCAGTTTATCTGGACGTGGCGAGCAGTACTTC.

The chain combines TRBV30 with TRBJ2-1, with 10 bases fitting TRBD2. The CDR3 is 14 amino acids. Trimming cost V 6 bases and J 3 bases; bases outside gene matches: 5. Per germline, CDR1 GTSNPN and CDR2 SVGIG (reference sequence). In DNA, the CDR3 is TGTGCCTGTCTCCTAGCGGGGGTCTACAATGAGCAGTTCTTC. Encoded protein: CACLLAGVYNEQFF.